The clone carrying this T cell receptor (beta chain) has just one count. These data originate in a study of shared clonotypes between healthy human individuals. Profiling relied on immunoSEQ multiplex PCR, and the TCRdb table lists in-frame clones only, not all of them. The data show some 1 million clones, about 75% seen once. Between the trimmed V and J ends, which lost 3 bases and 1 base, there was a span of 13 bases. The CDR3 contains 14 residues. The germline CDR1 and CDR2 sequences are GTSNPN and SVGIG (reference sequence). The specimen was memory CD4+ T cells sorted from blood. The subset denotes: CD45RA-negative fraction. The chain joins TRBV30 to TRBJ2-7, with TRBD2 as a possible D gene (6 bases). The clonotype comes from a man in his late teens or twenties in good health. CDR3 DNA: TGTGCCTGGAGCCGGGGACTTCTATCCTACGAGCAGTACTTC. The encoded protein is CAWSRGLLSYEQYF. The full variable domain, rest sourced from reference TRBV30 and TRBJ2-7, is SQTIHQWPATLVQPVGSPLSLECTVEGTSNPNLYWYRQAAGRGLQLLFYSVGIGQISSEVPQNLSASRPQDRQFILSSKKLLLSDSGFYLCAWSRGLLSYEQYFGPGTRLTVT.